This TCR beta chain derives from a study of T cell responses to AZD1222 COVID-19 vaccine. Looking at the study overall: Pooled together were second doses at about 4 or about 12 weeks.

Libraries were prepared by immunoSEQ multiplex PCR; TCRdb keeps only in-frame clonotypes and omits some of them. This table holds approximately 110,000 clones, around nine tenths found once. Worth noting for this clone: The antigen remains unidentified.

The CDR3 has 15 amino acids. With 4 bases clipped from V and 3 bases from J, the junction kept 7 bases outside the gene matches. The V gene's germline CDR1 is MDHEN and CDR2 SYDVKM. Findings and limits, study-wide: Females outnumbered males among donors, who were mostly white British; clonal diversity was possibly underestimated. After two AZD1222 doses, spike-specific TCR breadth and depth rose versus day 0.

This specimen was peripheral blood, taken on day 0 of AZD1222 vaccination. V usage is TRBV28 and J usage is TRBJ2-7; 9 bases are shared with TRBD2. This receptor was obtained from an adult in good health. CDR3 nucleotides: TGTGCCAGCAGTTCGAGCGGGGGGCTCCTCTACGAGCAGTACTTC. Protein: CASSSSGGLLYEQYF.